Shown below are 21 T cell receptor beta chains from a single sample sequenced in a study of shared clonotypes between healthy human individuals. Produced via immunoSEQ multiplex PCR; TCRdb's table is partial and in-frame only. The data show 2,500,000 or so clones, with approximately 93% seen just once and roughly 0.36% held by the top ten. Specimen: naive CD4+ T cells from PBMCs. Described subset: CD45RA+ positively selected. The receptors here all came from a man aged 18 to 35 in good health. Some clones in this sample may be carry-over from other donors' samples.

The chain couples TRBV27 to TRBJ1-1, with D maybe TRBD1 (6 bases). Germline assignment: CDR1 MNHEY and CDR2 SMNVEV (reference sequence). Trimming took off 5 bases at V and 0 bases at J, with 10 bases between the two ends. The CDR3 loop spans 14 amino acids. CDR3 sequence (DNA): TGTGCCAGCAGTCACGGGACACTGAACACTGAAGCTTTCTTT. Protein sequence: CASSHGTLNTEAFF.

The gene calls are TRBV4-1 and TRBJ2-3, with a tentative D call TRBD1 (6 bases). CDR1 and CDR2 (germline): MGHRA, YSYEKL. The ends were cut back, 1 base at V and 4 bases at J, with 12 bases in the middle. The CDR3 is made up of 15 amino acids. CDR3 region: CASSQVGARADTQYF. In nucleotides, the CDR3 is TGCGCCAGCAGCCAAGTGGGGGCCCGGGCAGATACGCAGTATTTT.

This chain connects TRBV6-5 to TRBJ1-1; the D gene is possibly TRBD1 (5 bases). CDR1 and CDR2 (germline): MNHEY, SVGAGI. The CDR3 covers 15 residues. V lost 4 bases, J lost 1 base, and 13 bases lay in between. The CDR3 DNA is TGTGCCAGCAGTTCCTCAGACAGAGGGAACACTGAAGCTTTCTTT. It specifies CASSSSDRGNTEAFF.

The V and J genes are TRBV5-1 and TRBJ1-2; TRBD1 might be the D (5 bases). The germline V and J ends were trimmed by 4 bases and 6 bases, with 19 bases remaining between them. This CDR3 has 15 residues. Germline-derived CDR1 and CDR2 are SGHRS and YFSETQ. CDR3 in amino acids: CASSPIMRGVDGYTF. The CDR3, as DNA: TGCGCCAGCAGCCCCATAATGCGGGGGGTGGATGGCTACACCTTC.

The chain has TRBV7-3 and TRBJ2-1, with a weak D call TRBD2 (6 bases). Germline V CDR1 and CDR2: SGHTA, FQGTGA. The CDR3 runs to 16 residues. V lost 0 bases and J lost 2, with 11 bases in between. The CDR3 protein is CASSLTGLGTYNEQFF. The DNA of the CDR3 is TGTGCCAGCAGCTTAACGGGACTCGGGACCTACAATGAGCAGTTCTTC.

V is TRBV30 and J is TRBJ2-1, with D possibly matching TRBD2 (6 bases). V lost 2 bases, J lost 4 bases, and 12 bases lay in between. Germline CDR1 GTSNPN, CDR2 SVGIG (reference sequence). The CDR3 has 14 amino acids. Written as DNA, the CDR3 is TGTGCCTGGAGTACAACGGGGGTGTACAATGAGCAGTTCTTC. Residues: CAWSTTGVYNEQFF.

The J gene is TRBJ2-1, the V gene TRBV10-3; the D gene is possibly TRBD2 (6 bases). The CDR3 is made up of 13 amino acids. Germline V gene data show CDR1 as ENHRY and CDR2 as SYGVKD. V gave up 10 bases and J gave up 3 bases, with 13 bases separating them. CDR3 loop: CATRSEGYNEQFF. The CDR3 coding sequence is TGTGCCACCAGGTCGGAGGGCTACAATGAGCAGTTCTTC.

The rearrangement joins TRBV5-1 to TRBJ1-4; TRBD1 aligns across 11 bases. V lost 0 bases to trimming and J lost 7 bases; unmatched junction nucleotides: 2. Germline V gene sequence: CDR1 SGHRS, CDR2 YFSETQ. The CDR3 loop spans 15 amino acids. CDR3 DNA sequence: TGCGCCAGCAGCTTGGTTGGGACAGGGGGTGAAAAACTGTTTTTT. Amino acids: CASSLVGTGGEKLFF.

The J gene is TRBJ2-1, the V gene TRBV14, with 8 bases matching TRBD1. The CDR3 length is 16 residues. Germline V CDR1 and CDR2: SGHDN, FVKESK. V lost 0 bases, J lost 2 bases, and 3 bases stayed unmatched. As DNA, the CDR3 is TGTGCCAGCAGCCAAGAACAGGGGGTGACCTACAATGAGCAGTTCTTC. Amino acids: CASSQEQGVTYNEQFF.

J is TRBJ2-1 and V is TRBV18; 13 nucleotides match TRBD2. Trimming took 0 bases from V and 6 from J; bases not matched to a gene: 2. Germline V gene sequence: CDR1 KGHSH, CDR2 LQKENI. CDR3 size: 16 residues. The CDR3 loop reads CASSPPGLAGPNEQFF. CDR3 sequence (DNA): TGTGCCAGCTCACCACCGGGACTAGCGGGACCCAATGAGCAGTTCTTC.

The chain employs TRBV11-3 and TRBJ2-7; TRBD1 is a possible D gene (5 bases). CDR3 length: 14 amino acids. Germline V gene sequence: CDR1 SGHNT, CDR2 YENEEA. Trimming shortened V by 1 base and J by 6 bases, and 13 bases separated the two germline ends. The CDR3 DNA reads TGTGCCAGCAGCTTAGGGTCAGGGCGCGGCGAGCAGTACTTC. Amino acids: CASSLGSGRGEQYF.

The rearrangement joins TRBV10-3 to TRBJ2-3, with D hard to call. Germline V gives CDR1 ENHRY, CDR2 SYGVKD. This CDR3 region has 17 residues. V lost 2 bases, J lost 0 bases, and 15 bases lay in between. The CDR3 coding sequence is TGTGCCATCAGTGAGGGGATGCTGAGCTCTAGCACAGATACGCAGTATTTT. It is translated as CAISEGMLSSSTDTQYF.

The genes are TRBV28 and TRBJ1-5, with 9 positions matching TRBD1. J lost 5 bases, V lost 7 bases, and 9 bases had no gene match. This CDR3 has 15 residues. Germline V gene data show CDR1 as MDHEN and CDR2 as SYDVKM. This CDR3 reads CASTERTGGYQPQHF. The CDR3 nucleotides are TGTGCCAGCACCGAAAGAACAGGGGGCTATCAGCCCCAGCATTTT.

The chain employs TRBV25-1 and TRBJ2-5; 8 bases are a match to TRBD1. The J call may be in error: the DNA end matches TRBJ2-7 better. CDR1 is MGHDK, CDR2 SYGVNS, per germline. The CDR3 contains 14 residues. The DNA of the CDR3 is TGTGCCAGCATCTGCCGGACAGGGCCCCACGAGCAGTACTTC. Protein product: CASICRTGPHEQYF.

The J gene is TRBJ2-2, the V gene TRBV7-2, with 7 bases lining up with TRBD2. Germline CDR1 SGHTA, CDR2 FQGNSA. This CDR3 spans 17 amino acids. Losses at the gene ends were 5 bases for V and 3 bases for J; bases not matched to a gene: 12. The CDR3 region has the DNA TGTGCCAGCAGCCTATTGCGAGAAGCGGGATACACCGGGGAGCTGTTTTTT. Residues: CASSLLREAGYTGELFF.

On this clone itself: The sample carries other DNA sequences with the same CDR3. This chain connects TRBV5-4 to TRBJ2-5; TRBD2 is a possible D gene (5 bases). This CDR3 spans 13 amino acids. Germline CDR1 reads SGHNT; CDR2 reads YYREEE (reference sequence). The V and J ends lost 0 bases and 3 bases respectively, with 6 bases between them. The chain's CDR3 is CASSLGREETQYF. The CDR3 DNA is TGTGCCAGCAGCTTGGGGCGGGAAGAGACCCAGTACTTC.

The chain's CDR3 is CASSETGRGAYEQYF. Here the CDR3 DNA reads TGTGCCAGCAGTGAAACAGGCCGGGGGGCCTACGAGCAGTACTTC. This chain connects TRBV28 to TRBJ2-7, with 7 bases that match TRBD2. Germline V gene data show CDR1 as MDHEN and CDR2 as SYDVKM. This CDR3 region has 15 residues. V lost 5 bases and J lost 2; bases outside the gene matches: 9.

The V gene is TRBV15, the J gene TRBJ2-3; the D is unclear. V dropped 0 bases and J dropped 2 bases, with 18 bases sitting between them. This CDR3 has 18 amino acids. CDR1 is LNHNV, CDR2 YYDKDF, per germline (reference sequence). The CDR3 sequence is CATSRDSKIETFTDTQYF. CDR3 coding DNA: TGTGCCACCAGCAGAGACAGTAAGATAGAGACCTTCACAGATACGCAGTATTTT.

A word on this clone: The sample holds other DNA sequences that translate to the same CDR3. The CDR3 DNA reads as TGTGCCAGCAGCGCCCTAGGTGGGAGGGCCTACGAGCAGTACTTC. Translated, it gives CASSALGGRAYEQYF. The chain joins TRBV7-2 to TRBJ2-7; 7 nucleotides match TRBD2. The CDR3 contains 15 residues. Germline CDR1 is SGHTA and CDR2 is FQGNSA. Unmatched junction bases numbered 9, after V lost 5 bases and J lost 2 bases.

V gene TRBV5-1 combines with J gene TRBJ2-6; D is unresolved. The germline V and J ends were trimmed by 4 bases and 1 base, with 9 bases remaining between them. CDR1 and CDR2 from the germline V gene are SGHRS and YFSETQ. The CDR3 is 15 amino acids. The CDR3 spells CASSPSMSGANVLTF. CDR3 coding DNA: TGCGCCAGCAGCCCGTCGATGTCTGGGGCCAACGTCCTGACTTTC.

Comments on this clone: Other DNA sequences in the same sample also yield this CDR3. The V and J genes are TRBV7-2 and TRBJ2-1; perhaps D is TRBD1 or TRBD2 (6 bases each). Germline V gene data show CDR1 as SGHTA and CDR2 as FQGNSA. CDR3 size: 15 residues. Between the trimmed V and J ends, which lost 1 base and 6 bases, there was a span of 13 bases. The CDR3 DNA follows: TGTGCCAGCAGCTTAGGGCCCGGAGGGGGCAATGAGCAGTTCTTC. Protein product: CASSLGPGGGNEQFF.